This T cell receptor beta chain is drawn from a study of T cell repertoires in cytomegalovirus infection. Across the study: Shared public TCR beta signatures pointed to both CMV infection and a matching HLA type.

This CDR3 region has 14 residues. V dropped 5 bases and J dropped 10; count of bases not matched to a gene: 8. CDR1 SEHNR and CDR2 FQNEAQ come from the germline V gene (reference sequence). General study findings and limits: Individuals carrying CMV plus the relevant HLA were identified by cumulative frequency of public TCR beta families.

TCRdb redid the calling of the reads with MiXCR, one entry per CDR3 protein. The profile shows approximately 200,000 distinct CDR3 sequences, about 23% of them singletons. In the case of this clonotype: Its cognate antigen is unknown.

The gene calls are TRBV7-9 and TRBJ2-1; 10 bases are a match to TRBD2. Sequenced: CD8+ T cells from PBMCs. This TCR derives from a human donor in good health (CMV status not recorded). Some clones in this sample may be carry-over from other donors' samples. The CDR3 region is CASSTGLAAWEQFF. CDR3 bases: TGTGCCAGCAGCACCGGACTAGCGGCTTGGGAGCAGTTCTTC.